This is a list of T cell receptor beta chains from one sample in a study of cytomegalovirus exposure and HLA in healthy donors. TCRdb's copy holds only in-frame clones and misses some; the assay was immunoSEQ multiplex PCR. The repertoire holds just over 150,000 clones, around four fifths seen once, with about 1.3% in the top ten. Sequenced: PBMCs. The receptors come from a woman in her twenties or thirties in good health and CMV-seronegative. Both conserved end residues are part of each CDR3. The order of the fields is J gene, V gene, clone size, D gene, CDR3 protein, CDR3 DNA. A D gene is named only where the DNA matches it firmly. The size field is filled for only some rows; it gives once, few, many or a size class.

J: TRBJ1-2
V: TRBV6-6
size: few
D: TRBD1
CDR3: CASREQGARGYTF
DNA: TGTGCCAGCAGGGAACAGGGGGCGCGGGGCTACACCTTC

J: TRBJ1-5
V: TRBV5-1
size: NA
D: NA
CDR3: CASSPGGFLGSNQPQHF
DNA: TGCGCCAGCAGCCCTGGAGGGTTCCTGGGCAGCAATCAGCCCCAGCATTTT

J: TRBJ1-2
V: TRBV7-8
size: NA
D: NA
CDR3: CASSSSPEVGYTF
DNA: TGTGCCAGCAGCTCATCCCCCGAGGTTGGCTACACCTTC

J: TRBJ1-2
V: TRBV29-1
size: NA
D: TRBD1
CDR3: CSVEPGGHGYTF
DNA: TGCAGCGTTGAACCAGGGGGCCATGGCTACACCTTC

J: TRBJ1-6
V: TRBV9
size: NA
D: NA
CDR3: CASSVGAHSPLHF
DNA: TGTGCCAGCAGCGTGGGGGCCCATTCACCCCTCCACTTT

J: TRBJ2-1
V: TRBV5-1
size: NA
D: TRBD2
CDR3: CASSFLSGGGNEQFF
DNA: TGCGCCAGCAGCTTTCTGAGCGGGGGAGGGAATGAGCAGTTCTTC

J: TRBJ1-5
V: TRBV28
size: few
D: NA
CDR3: CAALRGGGQPQHF
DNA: TGTGCCGCCCTACGGGGAGGAGGCCAGCCCCAGCATTTT

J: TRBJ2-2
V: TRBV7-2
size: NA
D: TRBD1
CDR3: CASSLDRGKLFF
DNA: TGTGCCAGCAGCCTCGACAGGGGGAAGCTGTTTTTT

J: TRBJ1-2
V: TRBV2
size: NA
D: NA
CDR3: CASTEGGARIGYTF
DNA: TGTGCCAGCACCGAAGGGGGGGCGAGGATCGGCTACACCTTC

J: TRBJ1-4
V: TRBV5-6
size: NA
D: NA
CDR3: CASSLRLGAGSNEKLFF
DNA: TGTGCCAGCAGCTTGAGGCTGGGGGCTGGCAGTAATGAAAAACTGTTTTTT

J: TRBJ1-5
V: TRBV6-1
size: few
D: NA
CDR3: CASSGQINQPQHF
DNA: TGTGCCAGCAGTGGACAGATCAATCAGCCCCAGCATTTT

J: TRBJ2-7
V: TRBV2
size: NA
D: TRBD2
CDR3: CASREGLATPYEQYF
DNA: TGTGCCAGCAGGGAGGGACTAGCGACGCCCTACGAGCAGTACTTC

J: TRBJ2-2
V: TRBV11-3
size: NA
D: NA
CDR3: CASSLDPGGELFF
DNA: TGTGCCAGCAGCCTGGATCCGGGGGGGGAGCTGTTTTTT

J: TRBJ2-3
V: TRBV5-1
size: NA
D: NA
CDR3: CATSVYGEDTQYF
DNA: TGCGCCACCTCGGTCTACGGGGAAGATACGCAGTATTTT

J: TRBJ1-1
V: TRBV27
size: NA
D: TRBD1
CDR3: CASSLRVRSGTGNTEAFF
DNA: TGTGCCAGCAGTTTAAGAGTCAGGAGCGGGACAGGGAACACTGAAGCTTTCTTT

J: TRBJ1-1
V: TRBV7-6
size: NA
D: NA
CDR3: CASSVGRGGASEAFF
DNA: TGTGCCAGCAGCGTAGGTCGGGGAGGGGCATCTGAAGCTTTCTTT

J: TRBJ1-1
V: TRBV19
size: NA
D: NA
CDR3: CASSMGRKNTEAFF
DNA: TGTGCCAGTAGTATGGGCAGGAAGAACACTGAAGCTTTCTTT

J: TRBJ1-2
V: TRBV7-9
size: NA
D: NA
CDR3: CASSSRFYGYTF
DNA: TGTGCCAGCAGCTCCAGGTTCTATGGCTACACCTTC

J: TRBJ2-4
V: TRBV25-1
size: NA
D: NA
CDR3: CASSEEGIAKNSQYF
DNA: TGTGCCAGCAGTGAAGAAGGTATTGCCAAAAACAGTCAGTACTTC

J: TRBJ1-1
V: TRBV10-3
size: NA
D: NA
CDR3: CAISPQVADTEAFF
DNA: TGTGCCATCAGCCCTCAAGTGGCGGACACTGAAGCTTTCTTT

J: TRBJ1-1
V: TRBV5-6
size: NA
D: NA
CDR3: CASSSLGATEAFF
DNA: TGTGCCAGCAGCTCGCTGGGGGCGACTGAAGCTTTCTTT

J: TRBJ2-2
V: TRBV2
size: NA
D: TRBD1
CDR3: CASSVPGQRTGELFF
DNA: TGTGCCAGCAGTGTGCCGGGACAGAGGACCGGGGAGCTGTTTTTT

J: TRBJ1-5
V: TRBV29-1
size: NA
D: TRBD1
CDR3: CSAGTGGNNQPQHF
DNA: TGCAGCGCCGGGACAGGGGGGAACAATCAGCCCCAGCATTTT

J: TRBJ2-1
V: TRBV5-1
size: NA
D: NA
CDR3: CASSPTWGANRGEQFF
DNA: TGCGCCAGCAGCCCGACATGGGGCGCTAATCGAGGTGAGCAGTTCTTC

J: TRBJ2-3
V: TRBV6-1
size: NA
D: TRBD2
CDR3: CASSEGWGGGDTQYF
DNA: TGTGCCAGCAGTGAAGGTTGGGGGGGAGGAGATACGCAGTATTTT

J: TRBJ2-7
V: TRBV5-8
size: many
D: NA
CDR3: CASTYSAGNYEQYF
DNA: TGTGCCAGCACTTATTCGGCGGGGAACTACGAGCAGTACTTC

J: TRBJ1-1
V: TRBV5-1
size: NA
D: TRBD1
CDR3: CASSAQGAGDTEAFF
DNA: TGCGCCAGCAGCGCACAGGGGGCTGGAGACACTGAAGCTTTCTTT

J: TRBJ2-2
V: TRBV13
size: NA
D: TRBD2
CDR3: CASSFLAGGPAGELFF
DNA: TGTGCCAGCAGCTTTCTAGCGGGGGGGCCGGCCGGGGAGCTGTTTTTT

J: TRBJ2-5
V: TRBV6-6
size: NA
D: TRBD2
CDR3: CASSLRGSGDQETQYF
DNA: TGTGCCAGCAGTCTCAGGGGTAGCGGGGATCAAGAGACCCAGTACTTC

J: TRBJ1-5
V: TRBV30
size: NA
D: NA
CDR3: CAWAGIHSNQPQHF
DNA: TGTGCCTGGGCGGGGATCCATAGCAATCAGCCCCAGCATTTT

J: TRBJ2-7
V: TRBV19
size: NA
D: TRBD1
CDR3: CASSIVPGQYYEQYF
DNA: TGTGCCAGTAGTATAGTCCCGGGACAGTACTACGAGCAGTACTTC

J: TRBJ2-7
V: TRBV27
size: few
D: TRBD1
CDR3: CASSLLGQGSSYEQYF
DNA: TGTGCCAGCAGTTTATTGGGACAGGGGTCCTCCTACGAGCAGTACTTC

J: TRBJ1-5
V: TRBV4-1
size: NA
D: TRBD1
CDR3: CASSQGQGSQPQHF
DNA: TGCGCCAGCAGCCAGGGACAGGGGAGTCAGCCCCAGCATTTT

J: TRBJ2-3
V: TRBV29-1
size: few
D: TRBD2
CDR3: CSVTTSGGGDTQYF
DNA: TGCAGCGTTACAACTAGCGGGGGGGGAGATACGCAGTATTTT

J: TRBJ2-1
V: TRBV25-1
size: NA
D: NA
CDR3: CASSDSGTRSYNEQFF
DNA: TGTGCCAGCAGTGATTCCGGGACACGCTCCTACAATGAGCAGTTCTTC

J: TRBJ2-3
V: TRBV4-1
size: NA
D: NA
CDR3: CASSQDRWGHTDTQYF
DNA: TGCGCCAGCAGCCAAGATCGCTGGGGACACACAGATACGCAGTATTTT

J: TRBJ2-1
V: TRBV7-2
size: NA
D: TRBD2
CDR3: CASSLVRSSGHNEQFF
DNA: TGTGCCAGCAGCTTAGTTCGGTCTAGCGGACACAATGAGCAGTTCTTC

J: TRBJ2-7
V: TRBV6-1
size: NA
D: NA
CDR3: CASSEGGGGTYEQYF
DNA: TGTGCCAGCAGTGAAGGGGGAGGCGGAACCTACGAGCAGTACTTC

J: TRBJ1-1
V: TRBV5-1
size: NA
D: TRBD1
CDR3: CASSSTGGNTEAFF
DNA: TGCGCCAGCAGCTCGACAGGGGGGAACACTGAAGCTTTCTTT

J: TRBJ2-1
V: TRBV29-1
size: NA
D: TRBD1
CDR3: CSVVRDSGAGEQFF
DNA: TGCAGCGTTGTACGGGACAGTGGGGCCGGTGAGCAGTTCTTC

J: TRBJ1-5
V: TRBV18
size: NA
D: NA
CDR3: CASSPSDLQPQHF
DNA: TGTGCCAGCTCACCGAGCGACTTGCAGCCCCAGCATTTT

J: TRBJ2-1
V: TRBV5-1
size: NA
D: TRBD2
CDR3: CASSLGERGGYEQFF
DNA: TGCGCCAGCAGCTTGGGGGAGCGGGGGGGCTATGAGCAGTTCTTC

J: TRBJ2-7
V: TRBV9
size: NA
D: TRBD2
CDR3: CASSVEGAGGPYEQYF
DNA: TGTGCCAGCAGCGTAGAGGGTGCGGGGGGCCCCTACGAGCAGTACTTC

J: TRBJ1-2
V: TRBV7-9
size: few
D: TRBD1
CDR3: CASSSAPGTGAYYGYTF
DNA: TGTGCCAGCAGCTCCGCCCCCGGGACAGGGGCTTACTATGGCTACACCTTC

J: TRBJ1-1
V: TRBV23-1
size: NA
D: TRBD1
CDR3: CASRLRKDRGRGRPEAFF
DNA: TGCGCCAGCAGACTTAGAAAGGACAGGGGGCGAGGGAGGCCTGAAGCTTTCTTT

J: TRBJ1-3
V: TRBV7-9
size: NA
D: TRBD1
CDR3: CASSRQGAGDGNTIYF
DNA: TGTGCCAGCAGCCGACAGGGGGCTGGAGATGGAAACACCATATATTTT

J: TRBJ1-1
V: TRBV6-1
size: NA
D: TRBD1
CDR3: CASRTGTGAFF
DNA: TGTGCCAGCAGGACCGGGACAGGAGCTTTCTTT

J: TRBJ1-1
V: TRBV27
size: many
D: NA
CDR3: CASSLGRKAFF
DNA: TGTGCCAGCAGTTTAGGGCGAAAAGCTTTCTTT

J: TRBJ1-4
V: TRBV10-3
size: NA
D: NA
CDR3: CASHRVRDEKLFF
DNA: TGTGCCAGCCACAGGGTTCGCGACGAAAAACTGTTTTTT

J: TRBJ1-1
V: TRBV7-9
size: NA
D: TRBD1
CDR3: CASSTGGRLRRGTEAFF
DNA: TGTGCCAGCAGCACAGGGGGTCGCCTGAGGAGGGGCACTGAAGCTTTCTTT

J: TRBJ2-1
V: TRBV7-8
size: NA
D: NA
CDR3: CASSPGGQGAHNEQFF
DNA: TGTGCCAGCAGCCCCGGGGGGCAGGGGGCCCACAATGAGCAGTTCTTC

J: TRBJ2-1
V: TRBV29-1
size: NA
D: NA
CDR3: CSARGGTHNEQFF
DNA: TGCAGCGCAAGGGGGGGAACTCACAATGAGCAGTTCTTC

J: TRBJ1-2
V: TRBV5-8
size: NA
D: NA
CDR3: CASRLTGANYGYTF
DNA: TGTGCCAGCAGATTGACAGGAGCTAACTATGGCTACACCTTC

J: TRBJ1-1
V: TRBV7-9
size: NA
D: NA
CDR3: CASSSSLGNTEAFF
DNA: TGTGCCAGCAGCTCTAGCCTAGGGAACACTGAAGCTTTCTTT

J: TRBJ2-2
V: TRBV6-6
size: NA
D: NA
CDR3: CASSWQGPPGELFF
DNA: TGTGCCAGCAGTTGGCAGGGCCCTCCCGGGGAGCTGTTTTTT

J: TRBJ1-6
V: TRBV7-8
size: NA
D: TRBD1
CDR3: CASSLLRDRGNSPLHF
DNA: TGTGCCAGCAGCCTGCTTAGGGACAGGGGGAATTCACCCCTCCACTTT

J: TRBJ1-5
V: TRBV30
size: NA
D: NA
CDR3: CAWSVSGYSNQPQHF
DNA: TGTGCCTGGAGTGTATCGGGGTATAGCAATCAGCCCCAGCATTTT

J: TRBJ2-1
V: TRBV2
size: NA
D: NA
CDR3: CASSGPGGLDEQFF
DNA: TGTGCCAGCAGTGGTCCGGGGGGCCTAGATGAGCAGTTCTTC

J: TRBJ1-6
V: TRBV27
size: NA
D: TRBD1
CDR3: CASSPTRGPSPLHF
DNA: TGTGCCAGCAGTCCCACGAGGGGGCCTTCACCCCTCCACTTT